Listed below are T cell receptor beta chains from one sample, sequenced in a study of control samples from healthy donors and cancer patients. Profiling relied on immunoSEQ multiplex PCR, and the TCRdb table lists in-frame clones only, not all of them. The sample holds tens of thousands of clones; 92% are singletons and the top ten take roughly 1.5%. Sample: PBMCs. The receptor source for this set is a man aged 40-49 years with colorectal cancer. The CDR3 runs from the conserved cysteine through the conserved F or W.

CDR3: CASSPLAGGRADTQYF
J: TRBJ2-3
V: TRBV19

CDR3: CASSLHRRINTEAFF
J: TRBJ1-1
V: TRBV27

CDR3: CASSQSSYEQYF
J: TRBJ2-7
V: TRBV3-1/TRBV3-2

CDR3: CASSLLKGNQPQHF
J: TRBJ1-5
V: TRBV11-3

CDR3: CASSIGTGGTALTNEKLFF
J: TRBJ1-4
V: TRBV19

CDR3: CASSPEDRVSYEQYF
J: TRBJ2-7
V: TRBV18

CDR3: CASSEGTGYTEAFF
J: TRBJ1-1
V: TRBV6-2/TRBV6-3

CDR3: CASSLSGRGASYNEQFF
J: TRBJ2-1
V: TRBV5-1

CDR3: CASSYSRRLTSTDTQYF
J: TRBJ2-3
V: TRBV2

CDR3: CASSLSAWDRAGGYTF
J: TRBJ1-2
V: TRBV27

CDR3: CASCPGGGTDTQYF
J: TRBJ2-3
V: TRBV6-6